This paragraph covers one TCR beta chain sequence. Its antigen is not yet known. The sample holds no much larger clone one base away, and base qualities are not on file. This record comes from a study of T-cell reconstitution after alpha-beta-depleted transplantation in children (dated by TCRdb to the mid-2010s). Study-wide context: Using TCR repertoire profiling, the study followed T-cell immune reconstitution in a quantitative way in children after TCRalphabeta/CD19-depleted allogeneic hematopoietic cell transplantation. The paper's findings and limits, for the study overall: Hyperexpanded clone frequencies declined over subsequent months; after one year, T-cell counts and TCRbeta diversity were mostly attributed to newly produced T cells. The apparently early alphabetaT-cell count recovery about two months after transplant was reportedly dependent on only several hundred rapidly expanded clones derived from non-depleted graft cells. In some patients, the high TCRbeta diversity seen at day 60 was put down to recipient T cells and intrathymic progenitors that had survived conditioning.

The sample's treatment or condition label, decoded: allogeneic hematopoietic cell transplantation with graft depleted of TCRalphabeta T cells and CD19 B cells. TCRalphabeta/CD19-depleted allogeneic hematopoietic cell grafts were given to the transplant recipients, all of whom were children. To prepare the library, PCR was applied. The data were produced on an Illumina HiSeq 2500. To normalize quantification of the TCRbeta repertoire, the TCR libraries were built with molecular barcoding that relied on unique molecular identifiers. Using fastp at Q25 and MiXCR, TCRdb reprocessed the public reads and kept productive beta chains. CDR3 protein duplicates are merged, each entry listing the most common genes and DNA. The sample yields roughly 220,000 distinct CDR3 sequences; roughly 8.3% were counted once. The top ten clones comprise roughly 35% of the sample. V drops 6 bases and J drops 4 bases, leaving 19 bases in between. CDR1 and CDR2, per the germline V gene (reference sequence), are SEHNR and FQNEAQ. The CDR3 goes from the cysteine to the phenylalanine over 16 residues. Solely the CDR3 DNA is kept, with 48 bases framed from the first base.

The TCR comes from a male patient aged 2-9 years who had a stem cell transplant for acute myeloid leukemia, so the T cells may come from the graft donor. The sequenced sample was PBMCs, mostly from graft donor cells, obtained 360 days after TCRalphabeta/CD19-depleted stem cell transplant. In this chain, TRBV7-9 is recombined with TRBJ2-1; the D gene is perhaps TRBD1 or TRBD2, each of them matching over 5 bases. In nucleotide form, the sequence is TGTGCCAGCAGTAAGGCCGGGACCAACTTTTACAATGAGCAGTTCTTC. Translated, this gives CASSKAGTNFYNEQFF.